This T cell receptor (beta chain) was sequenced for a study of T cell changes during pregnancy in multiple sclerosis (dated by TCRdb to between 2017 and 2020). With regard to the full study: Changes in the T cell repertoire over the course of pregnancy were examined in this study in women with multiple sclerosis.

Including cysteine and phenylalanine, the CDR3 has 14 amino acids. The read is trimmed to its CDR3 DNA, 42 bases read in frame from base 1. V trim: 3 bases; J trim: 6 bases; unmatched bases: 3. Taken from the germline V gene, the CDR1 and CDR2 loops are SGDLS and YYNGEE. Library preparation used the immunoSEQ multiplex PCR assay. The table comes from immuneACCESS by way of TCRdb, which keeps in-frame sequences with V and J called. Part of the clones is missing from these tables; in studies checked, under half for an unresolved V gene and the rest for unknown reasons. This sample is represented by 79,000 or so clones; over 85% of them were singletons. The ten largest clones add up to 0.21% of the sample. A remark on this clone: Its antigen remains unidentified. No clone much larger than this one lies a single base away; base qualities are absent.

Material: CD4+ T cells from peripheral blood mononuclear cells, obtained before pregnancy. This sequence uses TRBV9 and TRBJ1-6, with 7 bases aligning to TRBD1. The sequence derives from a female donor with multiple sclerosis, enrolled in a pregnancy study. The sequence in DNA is TGTGCCAGCAGCGGGGGACAGCTTAATTCACCCCTCCACTTT. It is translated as CASSGGQLNSPLHF. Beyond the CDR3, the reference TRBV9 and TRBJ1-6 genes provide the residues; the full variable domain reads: DSGVTQTPKHLITATGQRVTLRCSPRSGDLSVYWYQQSLDQGLQFLIQYYNGEERAKGNILERFSAQQFPDLHSELNLSSLELGDSALYFCASSGGQLNSPLHFGNGTRLTVT.